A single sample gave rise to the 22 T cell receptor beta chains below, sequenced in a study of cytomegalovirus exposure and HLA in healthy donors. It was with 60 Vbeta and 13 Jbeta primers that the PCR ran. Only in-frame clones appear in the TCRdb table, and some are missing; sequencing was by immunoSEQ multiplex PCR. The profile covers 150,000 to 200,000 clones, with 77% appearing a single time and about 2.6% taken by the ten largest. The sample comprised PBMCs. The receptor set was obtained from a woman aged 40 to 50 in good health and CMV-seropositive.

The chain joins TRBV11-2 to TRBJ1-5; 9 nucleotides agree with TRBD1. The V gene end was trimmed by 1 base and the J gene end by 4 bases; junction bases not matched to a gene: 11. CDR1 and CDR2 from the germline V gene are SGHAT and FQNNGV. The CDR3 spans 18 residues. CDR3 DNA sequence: TGTGCCAGCAGCTTAGCACCGGGACAGGGAGCAATTAATCAGCCCCAGCATTTT. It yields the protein CASSLAPGQGAINQPQHF.

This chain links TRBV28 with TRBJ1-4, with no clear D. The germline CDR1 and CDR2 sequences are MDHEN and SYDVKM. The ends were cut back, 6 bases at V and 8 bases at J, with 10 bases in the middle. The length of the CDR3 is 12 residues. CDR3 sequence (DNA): TGTGCCAGCAGCTACCCCCGCGAAAAACTGTTTTTT. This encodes CASSYPREKLFF.

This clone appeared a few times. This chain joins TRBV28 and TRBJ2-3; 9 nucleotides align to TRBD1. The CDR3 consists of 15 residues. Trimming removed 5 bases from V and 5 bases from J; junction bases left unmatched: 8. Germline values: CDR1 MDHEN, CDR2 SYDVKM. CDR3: CASSARQGVGDTQYF. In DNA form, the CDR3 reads TGTGCCAGCAGTGCTCGACAGGGGGTGGGAGATACGCAGTATTTT.

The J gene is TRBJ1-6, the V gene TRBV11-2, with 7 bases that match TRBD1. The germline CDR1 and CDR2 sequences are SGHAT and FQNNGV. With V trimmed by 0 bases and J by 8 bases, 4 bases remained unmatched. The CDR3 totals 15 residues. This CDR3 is CASSLDQQGYSPLHF. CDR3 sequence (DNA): TGTGCCAGCAGCTTAGATCAACAGGGGTATTCACCCCTCCACTTT.

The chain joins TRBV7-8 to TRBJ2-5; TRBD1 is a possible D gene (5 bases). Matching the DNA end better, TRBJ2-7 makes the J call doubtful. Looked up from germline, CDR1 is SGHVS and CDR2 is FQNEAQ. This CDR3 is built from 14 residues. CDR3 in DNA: TGTGCCAGCAGCTTAGGGGGCAGGTCCTACGAGCAGTACTTC. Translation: CASSLGGRSYEQYF.

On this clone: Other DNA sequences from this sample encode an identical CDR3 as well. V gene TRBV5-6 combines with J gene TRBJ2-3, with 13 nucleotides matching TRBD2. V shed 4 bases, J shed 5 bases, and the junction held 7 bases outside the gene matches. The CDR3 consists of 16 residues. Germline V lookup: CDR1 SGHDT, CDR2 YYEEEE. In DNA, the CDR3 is TGTGCCAGCAGCGGAACTAGCGGGGGGGCCGGAGATACGCAGTATTTT. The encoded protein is CASSGTSGGAGDTQYF.

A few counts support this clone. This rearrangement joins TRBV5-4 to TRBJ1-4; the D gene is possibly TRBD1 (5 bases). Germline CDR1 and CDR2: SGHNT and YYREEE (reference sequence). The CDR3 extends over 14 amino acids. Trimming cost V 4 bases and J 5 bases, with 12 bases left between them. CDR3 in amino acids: CASSNGQRNEKLFF. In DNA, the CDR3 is TGTGCCAGCAGCAATGGACAAAGAAATGAAAAACTGTTTTTT. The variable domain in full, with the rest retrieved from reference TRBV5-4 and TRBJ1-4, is ETGVTQSPTHLIKTRGQQVTLRCSSQSGHNTVSWYQQALGQGPQFIFQYYREEENGRGNFPPRFSGLQFPNYSSELNVNALELDDSALYLCASSNGQRNEKLFFGSGTQLSVL.

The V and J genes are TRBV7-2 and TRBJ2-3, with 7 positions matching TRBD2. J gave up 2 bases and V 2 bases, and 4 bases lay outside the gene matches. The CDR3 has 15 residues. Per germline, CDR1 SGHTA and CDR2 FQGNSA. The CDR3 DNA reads TGTGCCAGCAGCTTAAACAGCGGGGTCACAGATACGCAGTATTTT. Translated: CASSLNSGVTDTQYF.

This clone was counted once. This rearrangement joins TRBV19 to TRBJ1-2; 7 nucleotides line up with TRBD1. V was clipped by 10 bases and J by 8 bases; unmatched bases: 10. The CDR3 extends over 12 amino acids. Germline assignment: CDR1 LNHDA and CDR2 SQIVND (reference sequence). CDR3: CATKPQGSGYTF. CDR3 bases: TGTGCCACAAAACCACAGGGGAGCGGCTACACCTTC.

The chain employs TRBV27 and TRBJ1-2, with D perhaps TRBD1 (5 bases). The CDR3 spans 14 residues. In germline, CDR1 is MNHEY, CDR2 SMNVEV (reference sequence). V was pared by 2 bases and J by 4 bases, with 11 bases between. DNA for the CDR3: TGTGCCAGCAGTTTACGTCAGGGCTCCTATGGCTACACCTTC. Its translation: CASSLRQGSYGYTF.

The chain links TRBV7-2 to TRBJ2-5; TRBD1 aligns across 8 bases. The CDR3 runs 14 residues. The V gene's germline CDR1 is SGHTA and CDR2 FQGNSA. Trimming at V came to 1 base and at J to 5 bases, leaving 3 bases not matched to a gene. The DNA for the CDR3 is TGTGCCAGCAGCTTAGGGAGACAGGGGGAGACCCAGTACTTC. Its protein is CASSLGRQGETQYF.

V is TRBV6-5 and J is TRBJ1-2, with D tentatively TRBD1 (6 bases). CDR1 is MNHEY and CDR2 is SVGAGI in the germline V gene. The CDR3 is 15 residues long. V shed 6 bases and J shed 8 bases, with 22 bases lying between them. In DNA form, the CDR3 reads TGTGCCAGCAGCTCTCAAGGGGGGGGGCCGATAGGCTACACCTTC. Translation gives CASSSQGGGPIGYTF.

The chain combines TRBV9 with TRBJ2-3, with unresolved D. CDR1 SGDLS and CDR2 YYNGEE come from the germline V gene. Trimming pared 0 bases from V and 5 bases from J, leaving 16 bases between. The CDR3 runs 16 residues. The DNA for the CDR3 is TGTGCCAGCAGCGTAGCTACTGGGCTACTTCGAGATACGCAGTATTTT. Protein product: CASSVATGLLRDTQYF.

In DNA, the CDR3 is TGTGCCAGCAGTCGAGGGACTAGCGGGCTCACAGATACGCAGTATTTT. As protein: CASSRGTSGLTDTQYF. This sequence joins TRBV6-6 and TRBJ2-3; the match to TRBD2 covers 12 bases. CDR1 and CDR2 (germline): MNHNY, SVGAGI (reference sequence). The CDR3 has 16 amino acids. J gave up 2 bases and V 5 bases, and 5 bases lay outside the gene matches.

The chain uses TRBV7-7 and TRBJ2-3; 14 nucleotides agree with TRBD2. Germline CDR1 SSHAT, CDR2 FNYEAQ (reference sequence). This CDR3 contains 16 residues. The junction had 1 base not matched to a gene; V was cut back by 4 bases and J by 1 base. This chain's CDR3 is CASSSGLAGGTDTQYF. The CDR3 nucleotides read TGTGCCAGCAGCTCGGGACTAGCGGGGGGCACAGATACGCAGTATTTT.

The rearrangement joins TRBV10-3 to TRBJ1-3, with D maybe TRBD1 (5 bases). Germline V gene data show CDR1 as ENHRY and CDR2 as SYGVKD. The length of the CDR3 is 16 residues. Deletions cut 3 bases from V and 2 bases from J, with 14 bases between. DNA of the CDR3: TGTGCCATCAGTGATCTTGGCAGGGAAACTGGAAACACCATATATTTT. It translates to CAISDLGRETGNTIYF.

Here the CDR3 reads CAISEGPTGGGGELFF. The CDR3 DNA follows: TGTGCCATCAGTGAGGGGCCCACCGGAGGAGGCGGGGAGCTGTTTTTT. The rearrangement links TRBV10-3 to TRBJ2-2; the D gene is possibly TRBD2 (5 bases). The CDR3 has 16 amino acids. V lost 2 bases and J lost 7, with 17 bases in between. Germline V gene data show CDR1 as ENHRY and CDR2 as SYGVKD.

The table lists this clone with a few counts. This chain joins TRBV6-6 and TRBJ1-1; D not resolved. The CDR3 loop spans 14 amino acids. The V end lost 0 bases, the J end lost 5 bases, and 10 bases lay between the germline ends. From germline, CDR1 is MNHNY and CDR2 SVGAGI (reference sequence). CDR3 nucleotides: TGTGCCAGCAGTTACTCTCGGCGGAGTACTGAAGCTTTCTTT. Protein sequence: CASSYSRRSTEAFF.

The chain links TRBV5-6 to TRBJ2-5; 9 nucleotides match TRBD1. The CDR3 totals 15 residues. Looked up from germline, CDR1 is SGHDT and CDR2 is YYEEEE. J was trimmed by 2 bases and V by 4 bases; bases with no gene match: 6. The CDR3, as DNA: TGTGCCAGCAGCACCGGACAGGGGCCTCAAGAGACCCAGTACTTC. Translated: CASSTGQGPQETQYF.

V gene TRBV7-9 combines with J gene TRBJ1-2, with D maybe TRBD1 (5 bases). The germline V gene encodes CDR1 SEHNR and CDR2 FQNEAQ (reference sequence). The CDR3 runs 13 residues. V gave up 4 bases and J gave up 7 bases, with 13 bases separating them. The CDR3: CASSSPTTVGYTF. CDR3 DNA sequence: TGTGCCAGCAGCTCACCGACGACAGTTGGCTACACCTTC.

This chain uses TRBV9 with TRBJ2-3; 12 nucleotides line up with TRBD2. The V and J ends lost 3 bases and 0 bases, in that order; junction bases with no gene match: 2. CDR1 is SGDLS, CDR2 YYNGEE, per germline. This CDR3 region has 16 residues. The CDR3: CASSASGRVSTDTQYF. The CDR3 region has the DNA TGTGCCAGCAGCGCTAGCGGGAGGGTTAGCACAGATACGCAGTATTTT.

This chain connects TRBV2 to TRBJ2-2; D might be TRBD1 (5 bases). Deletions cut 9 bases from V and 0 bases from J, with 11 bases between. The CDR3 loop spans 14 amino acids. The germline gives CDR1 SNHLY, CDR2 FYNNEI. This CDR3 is CASSGRANTGELFF. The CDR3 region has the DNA TGTGCCAGTTCGGGCAGGGCGAACACCGGGGAGCTGTTTTTT. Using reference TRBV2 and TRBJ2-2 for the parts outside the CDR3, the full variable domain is EPEVTQTPSHQVTQMGQEVILRCVPISNHLYFYWYRQILGQKVEFLVSFYNNEISEKSEIFDDQFSVERPDGSNFTLKIRSTKLEDSAMYFCASSGRANTGELFFGEGSRLTVL.